This TCR beta chain was recorded in a study of metastatic and nonmetastatic thyroid tumors. At the level of the study: Where malignant and benign thyroid patients were concerned, repertoires were compared across blood and tumor or nodule tissue. Study conclusions and caveats: Reported TCR beta diversity, measured in blood and tumor, was significantly higher for malignant thyroid tumors than for benign nodules.

About this clone itself: Its antigen is undetermined.

This CDR3 is built from 14 residues. Looked up from germline, CDR1 is SGDLS and CDR2 is YYNGEE. Trimming removed 2 bases from V and 5 bases from J; junction bases left unmatched: 5. Source study methods: In papillary thyroid cancer, a distant-metastasis classifier was built using CDR3 differences across clinicopathological groups. From the PCR reads, TCRdb re-called clones with MiXCR. These V and J calls rely on TCRdb rather than the paper's analysis. Found here are over 45,000 clones, around a quarter of them singletons; the top ten hold 3.4%. Every patient was untreated before thyroid surgery. The gene calls are TRBV9 and TRBJ2-5; 8 bases agree with TRBD2. This receptor was obtained from a male donor with papillary thyroid cancer or a benign thyroid nodule (not recorded which). Some clones in this sample may be carry-over from other donors' samples. The sample consisted of blood. This CDR3 is CASSVGSGKETQYF. CDR3 coding DNA: TGTGCCAGCAGCGTCGGTAGCGGGAAGGAGACCCAGTACTTC.